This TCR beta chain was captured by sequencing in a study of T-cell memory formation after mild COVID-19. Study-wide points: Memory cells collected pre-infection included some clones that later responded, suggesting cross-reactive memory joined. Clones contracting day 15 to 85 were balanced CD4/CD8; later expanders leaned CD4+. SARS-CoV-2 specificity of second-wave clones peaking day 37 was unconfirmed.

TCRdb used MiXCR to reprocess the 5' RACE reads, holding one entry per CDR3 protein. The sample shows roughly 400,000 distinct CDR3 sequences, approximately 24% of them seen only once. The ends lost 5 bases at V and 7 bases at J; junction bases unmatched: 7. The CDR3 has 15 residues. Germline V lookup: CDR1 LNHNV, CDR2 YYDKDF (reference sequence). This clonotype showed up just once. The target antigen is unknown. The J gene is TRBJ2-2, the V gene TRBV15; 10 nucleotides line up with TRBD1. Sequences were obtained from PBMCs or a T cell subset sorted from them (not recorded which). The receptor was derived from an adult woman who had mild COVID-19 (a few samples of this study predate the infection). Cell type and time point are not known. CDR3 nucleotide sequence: TGTGCCACCAGCGGACGACAGGGGGCCTTCGGGGAGCTGTTTTTT. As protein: CATSGRQGAFGELFF.